This note documents a single TCR beta chain sequence. CDR3 size: 16 residues. The germline gives CDR1 SGHRS, CDR2 YFSETQ. Trimming cost V 2 bases and J 6 bases, with 17 bases left between them. Original processing methods: Amplification from reference gene primers served as the basis for estimated nucleated cell counts. Method: immunoSEQ multiplex PCR; TCRdb's copy keeps in-frame clones and lacks some. V and J calls and clone size come straight from that table; D and trimming were deduced from the DNA. The data show approximately 500,000 clones, 70% to 90% seen once. The sample originates from a study of blood T cell repertoires in COVID-19. Turning to the study itself: Both acute and convalescent COVID-19 samples were obtained from the United States, Italy and Spain. PBMCs, B-cell-depleted T cells, or T cells were the source of the cDNA or gDNA that made up the material.

This sequence originates from a human donor in a cohort sampled during active COVID-19. The sequenced sample was peripheral blood. The chain has TRBV5-1 and TRBJ2-2; D perhaps matches TRBD2 (6 bases). The CDR3 coding sequence is TGCGCCAGCAGCTTACTAGCTCAATCTGGACCCGGGGAGCTGTTTTTT. As protein: CASSLLAQSGPGELFF.